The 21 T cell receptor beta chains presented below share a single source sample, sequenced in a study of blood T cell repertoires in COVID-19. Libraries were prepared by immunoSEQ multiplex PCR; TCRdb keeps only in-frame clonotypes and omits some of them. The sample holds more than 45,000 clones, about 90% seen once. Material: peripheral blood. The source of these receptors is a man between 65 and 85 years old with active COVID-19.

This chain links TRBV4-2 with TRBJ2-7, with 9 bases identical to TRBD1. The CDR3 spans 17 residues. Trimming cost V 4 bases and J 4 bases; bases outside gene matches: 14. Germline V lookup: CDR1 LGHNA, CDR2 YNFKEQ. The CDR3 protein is CASSPTPRGQGIYEQYF. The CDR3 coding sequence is TGTGCCAGCAGCCCCACCCCTAGGGGACAGGGTATTTACGAGCAGTACTTC.

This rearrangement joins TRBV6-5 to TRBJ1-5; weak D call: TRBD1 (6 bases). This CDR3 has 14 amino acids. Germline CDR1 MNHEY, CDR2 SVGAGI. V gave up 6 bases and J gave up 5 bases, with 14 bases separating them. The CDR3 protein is CASSQDSAYQPQHF. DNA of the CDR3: TGTGCCAGCAGCCAGGACAGCGCCTATCAGCCCCAGCATTTT.

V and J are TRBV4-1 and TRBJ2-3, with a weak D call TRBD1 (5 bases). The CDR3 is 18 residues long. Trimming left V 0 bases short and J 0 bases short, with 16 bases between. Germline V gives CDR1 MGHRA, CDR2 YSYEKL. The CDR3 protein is CASSQDPQGPISTDTQYF. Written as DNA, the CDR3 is TGCGCCAGCAGCCAAGATCCTCAGGGCCCTATTAGCACAGATACGCAGTATTTT.

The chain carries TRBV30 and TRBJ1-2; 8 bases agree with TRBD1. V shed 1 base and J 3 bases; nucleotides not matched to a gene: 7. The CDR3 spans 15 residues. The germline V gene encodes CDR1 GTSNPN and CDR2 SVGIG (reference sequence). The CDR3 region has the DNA TGTGCCTGGAGTGACAACAGGGGGACATACTATGGCTACACCTTC. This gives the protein CAWSDNRGTYYGYTF.

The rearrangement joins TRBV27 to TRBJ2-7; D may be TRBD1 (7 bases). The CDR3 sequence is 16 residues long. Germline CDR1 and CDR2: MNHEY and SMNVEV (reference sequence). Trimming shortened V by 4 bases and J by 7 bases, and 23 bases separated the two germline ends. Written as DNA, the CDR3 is TGTGCCAGCAGTTCCTCTAGACAGGGCCTGGGAGGAGAGCAGTACTTC. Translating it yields CASSSSRQGLGGEQYF.

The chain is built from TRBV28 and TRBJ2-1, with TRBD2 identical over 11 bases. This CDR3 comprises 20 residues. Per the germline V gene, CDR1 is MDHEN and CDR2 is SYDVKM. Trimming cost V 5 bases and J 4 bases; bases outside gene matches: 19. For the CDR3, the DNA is TGTGCCAGCAGTGGGGACAGGGACGTTCCGGGACTAGCGGTTTACAATGAGCAGTTCTTC. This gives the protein CASSGDRDVPGLAVYNEQFF.

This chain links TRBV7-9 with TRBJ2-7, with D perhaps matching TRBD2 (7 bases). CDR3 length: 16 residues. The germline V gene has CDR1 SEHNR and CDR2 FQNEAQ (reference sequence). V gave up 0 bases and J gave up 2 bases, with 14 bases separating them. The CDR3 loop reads CASSLALRRGPYEQYF. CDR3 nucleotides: TGTGCCAGCAGCTTAGCCTTGAGGCGGGGGCCCTACGAGCAGTACTTC.

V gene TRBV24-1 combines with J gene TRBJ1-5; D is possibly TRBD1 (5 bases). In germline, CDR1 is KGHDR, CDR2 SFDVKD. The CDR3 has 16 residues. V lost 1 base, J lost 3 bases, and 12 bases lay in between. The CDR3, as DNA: TGTGCCACCAGTGATTTTTGGCAGGGAATCAATCAGCCCCAGCATTTT. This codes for CATSDFWQGINQPQHF.

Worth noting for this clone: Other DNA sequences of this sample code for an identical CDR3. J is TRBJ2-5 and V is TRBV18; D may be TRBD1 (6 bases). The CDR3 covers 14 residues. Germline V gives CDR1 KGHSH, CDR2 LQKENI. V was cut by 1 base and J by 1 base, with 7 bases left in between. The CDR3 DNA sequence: TGTGCCAGCTCACCACAACAGGGCCAAGAGACCCAGTACTTC. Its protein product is CASSPQQGQETQYF.

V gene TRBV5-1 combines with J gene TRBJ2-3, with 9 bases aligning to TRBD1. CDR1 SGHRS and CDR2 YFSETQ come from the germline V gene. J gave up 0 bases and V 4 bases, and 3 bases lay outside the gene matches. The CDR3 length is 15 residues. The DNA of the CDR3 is TGCGCCAGCAGCGGGGGGACAGGGAGCACAGATACGCAGTATTTT. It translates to CASSGGTGSTDTQYF.

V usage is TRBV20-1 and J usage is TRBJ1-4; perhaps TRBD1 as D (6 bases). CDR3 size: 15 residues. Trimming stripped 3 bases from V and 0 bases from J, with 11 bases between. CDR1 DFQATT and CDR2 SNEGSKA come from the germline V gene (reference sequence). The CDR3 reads CSASAGAATNEKLFF. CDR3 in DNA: TGCAGTGCTAGTGCAGGGGCCGCAACTAATGAAAAACTGTTTTTT.

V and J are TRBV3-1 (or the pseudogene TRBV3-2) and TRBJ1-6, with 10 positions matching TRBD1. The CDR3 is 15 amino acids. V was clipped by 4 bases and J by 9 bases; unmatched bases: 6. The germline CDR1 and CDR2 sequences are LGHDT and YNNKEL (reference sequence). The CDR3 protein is CASSPRTGGSSPLHF. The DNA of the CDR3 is TGTGCCAGCAGCCCCCGGACAGGGGGGAGTTCACCCCTCCACTTT.

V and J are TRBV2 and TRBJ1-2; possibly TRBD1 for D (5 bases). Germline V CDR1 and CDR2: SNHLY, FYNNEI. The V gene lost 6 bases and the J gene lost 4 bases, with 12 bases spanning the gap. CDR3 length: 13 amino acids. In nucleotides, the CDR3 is TGTGCCAGCAGCCCCGGGGGAGTCTATGGCTACACCTTC. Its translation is CASSPGGVYGYTF.

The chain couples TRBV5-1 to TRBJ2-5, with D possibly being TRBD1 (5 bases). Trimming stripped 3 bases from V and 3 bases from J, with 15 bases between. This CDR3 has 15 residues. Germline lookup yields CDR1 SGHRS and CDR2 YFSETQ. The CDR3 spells CASSSGVTGKETQYF. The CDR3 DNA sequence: TGCGCCAGCAGCTCCGGCGTCACAGGCAAAGAGACCCAGTACTTC.

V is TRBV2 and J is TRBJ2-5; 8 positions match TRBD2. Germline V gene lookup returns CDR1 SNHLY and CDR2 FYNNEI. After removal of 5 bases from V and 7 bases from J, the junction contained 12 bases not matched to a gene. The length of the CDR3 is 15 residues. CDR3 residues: CASSRRGVGESTQYF. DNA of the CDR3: TGTGCCAGCAGTAGGCGGGGGGTAGGGGAATCGACCCAGTACTTC.

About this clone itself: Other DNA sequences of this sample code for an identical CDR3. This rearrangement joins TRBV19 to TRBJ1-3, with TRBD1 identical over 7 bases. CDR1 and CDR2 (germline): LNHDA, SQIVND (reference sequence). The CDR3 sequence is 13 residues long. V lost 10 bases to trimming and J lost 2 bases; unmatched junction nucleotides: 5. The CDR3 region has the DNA TGTGCCACTTCGACAGGGACTGGAAACACCATATATTTT. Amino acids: CATSTGTGNTIYF.

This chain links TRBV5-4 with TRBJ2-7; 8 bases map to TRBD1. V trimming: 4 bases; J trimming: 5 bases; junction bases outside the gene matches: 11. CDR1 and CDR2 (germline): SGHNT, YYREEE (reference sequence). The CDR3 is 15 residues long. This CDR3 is CASSKDRVKANEQYF. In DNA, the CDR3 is TGTGCCAGCAGCAAGGACAGGGTGAAAGCGAACGAGCAGTACTTC.

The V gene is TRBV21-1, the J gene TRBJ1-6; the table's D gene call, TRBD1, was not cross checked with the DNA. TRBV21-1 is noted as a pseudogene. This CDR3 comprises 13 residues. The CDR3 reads CASSGQGYSPLHF. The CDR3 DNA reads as TGTGCCAGCAGCGGACAGGGCTATTCACCCCTCCACTTT.

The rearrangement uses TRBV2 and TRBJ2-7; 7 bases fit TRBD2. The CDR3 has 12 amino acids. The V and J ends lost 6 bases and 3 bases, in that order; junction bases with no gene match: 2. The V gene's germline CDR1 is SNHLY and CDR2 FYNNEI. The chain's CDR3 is CASRAGLYEQYF. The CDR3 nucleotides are TGTGCCAGCAGAGCGGGGCTCTACGAGCAGTACTTC.

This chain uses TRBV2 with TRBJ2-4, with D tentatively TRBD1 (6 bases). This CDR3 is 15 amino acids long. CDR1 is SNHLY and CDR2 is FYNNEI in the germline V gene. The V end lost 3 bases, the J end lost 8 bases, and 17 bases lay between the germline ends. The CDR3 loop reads CASSDGPQGRYIQYF. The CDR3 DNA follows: TGTGCCAGCAGTGACGGACCACAGGGTAGATACATTCAGTACTTC.

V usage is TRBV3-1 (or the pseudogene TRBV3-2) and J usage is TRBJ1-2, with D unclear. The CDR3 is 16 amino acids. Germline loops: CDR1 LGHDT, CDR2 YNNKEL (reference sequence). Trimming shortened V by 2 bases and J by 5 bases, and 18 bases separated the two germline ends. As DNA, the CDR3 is TGTGCCAGCAGCCAATACATGAGTAACGCGAGGTATGGCTACACCTTC. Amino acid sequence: CASSQYMSNARYGYTF.